A selection of T cell receptor beta chains follows, all from one sample in a study of identifying expanded T cells in peripheral blood. Libraries were prepared by immunoSEQ multiplex PCR; TCRdb keeps only in-frame clonotypes and omits some of them. The top ten hold 15% to 20% of the sample, which has about 85,000 clones, approximately 90% seen once. The sequenced sample consisted of blood. These receptors all come from a person aged 18 to 75 in good health. Each CDR3 is given with its conserved first and last residue. A D gene is named only where the DNA matches it firmly. Where a row states a size, it is once, few, many or the class of an expanded clone; other rows omit it.

TGTGCCTCAGGCGAGGGGGTAGGGCAGTTCTTC,CASGEGVGQFF,TRBV2,.,once,TRBJ2-1
TGCGCCAGCAGCTTGGAGGGCGGGACAGGGGGCACAGATACGCAGTATTTT,CASSLEGGTGGTDTQYF,TRBV5-1,TRBD1,.,TRBJ2-3
TGTGCCAGCAGTGATTCCCCTAGCGGGGGGGGATTTGATGAGCAGTTCTTC,CASSDSPSGGGFDEQFF,TRBV6-4,TRBD2,.,TRBJ2-1
TGCGCCAGCAGCCAAGGTCATGACTATGGCTACACCTTC,CASSQGHDYGYTF,TRBV4-3,.,.,TRBJ1-2
TGTGCCTGGAGTGTAGTCCACGCCTACGAGCAGTACTTC,CAWSVVHAYEQYF,TRBV30,.,.,TRBJ2-7
TGTGCCAGCAGTTTTACCCCCTCCGGGACAGGGGGCCTCTACGAGCAGTACTTC,CASSFTPSGTGGLYEQYF,TRBV28,TRBD1,once,TRBJ2-7
TGTGCCAGCAGTCTAACAAACCCGGGACTAAACACCGGGGAGCTGTTTTTT,CASSLTNPGLNTGELFF,TRBV2,TRBD2,.,TRBJ2-2
TGCAGCGTTGGAGCCGGATGGGGGATGAACACTGAAGCTTTCTTT,CSVGAGWGMNTEAFF,TRBV29-1,.,.,TRBJ1-1
TGTGCCAGTAGCTACGGAAGAGGGAACACTGAAGCTTTCTTT,CASSYGRGNTEAFF,TRBV19,.,.,TRBJ1-1
TGCGCCAGCAGCCCGGGGACAGGTCTCGACTATGGCTACACCTTC,CASSPGTGLDYGYTF,TRBV4-3,TRBD1,few,TRBJ1-2
TGCGCCAGCAGCCAAGAAACAATAGGGGCCAACGTCCTGACTTTC,CASSQETIGANVLTF,TRBV4-3,.,.,TRBJ2-6
TGTGCCAGTAGTCTGAGGGGGCTCAATCAGCCCCAGCATTTT,CASSLRGLNQPQHF,TRBV19,TRBD1,.,TRBJ1-5
TGCGCCAGCAGCCAAGAAGGCTCGGGAGGGACAGTTTCCTACGAGCAGTACTTC,CASSQEGSGGTVSYEQYF,TRBV4-1,.,.,TRBJ2-7
TGTGCCATCAGGGGGACATGGGAAGCTTTCTTT,CAIRGTWEAFF,TRBV10-3,.,.,TRBJ1-1
TGTGCCAGCAGCTTTGACAGGGGGTCGTCACCCCTCCACTTT,CASSFDRGSSPLHF,TRBV5-6,TRBD1,.,TRBJ1-6
TGTGCCAGCAGCCTCGGACGGGCGAATGAGCAGTTCTTC,CASSLGRANEQFF,TRBV7-9,.,.,TRBJ2-1
TGCGCCAGCAGCTTGAGTACGGAAAATTCACCCCTCCACTTT,CASSLSTENSPLHF,TRBV5-1,.,many,TRBJ1-6
TGTGCCAGCACCTTTAGACAGGGAGGCGAGCAGTACTTC,CASTFRQGGEQYF,TRBV2,.,.,TRBJ2-7
TGTGCCAGCAGCCGCTATCTAGCGGGGACAGATACGCAGTATTTT,CASSRYLAGTDTQYF,TRBV7-2,TRBD2,.,TRBJ2-3
TGCAGTGTTACGTCGGCTTTCTTT,CSVTSAFF,TRBV20-1,.,.,TRBJ1-1
TGTGCCAGCAGCTTAGAGTTTGGGGTTCGGGAGACCCAGTACTTC,CASSLEFGVRETQYF,TRBV7-9,.,.,TRBJ2-5
TGCGCCAGCAGCGCCCGGGCCGATGGCGGGGAGCTGTTTTTT,CASSARADGGELFF,TRBV5-1,.,.,TRBJ2-2
TGTGCCAGCAGCCCGGACGTCTATGGCTACACCTTC,CASSPDVYGYTF,TRBV7-9,.,.,TRBJ1-2
TGTGCCAGCTTAGGACAGATAAATTCACCCCTCCACTTT,CASLGQINSPLHF,TRBV2,.,.,TRBJ1-6
TGTGCCAGCAGCTACTCCCGGACAGGGGGGGAGACCCAGTACTTC,CASSYSRTGGETQYF,TRBV5-4,TRBD1,.,TRBJ2-5
TGTGCCAGCGCCCTTCGGACAGGGGTGGGCGACGAGCAGTACTTC,CASALRTGVGDEQYF,TRBV2,TRBD1,.,TRBJ2-7
TGCAGCGCTTATTCCCGGGACAGGCGTTCCGTTTCCTACGAGCAGTACTTC,CSAYSRDRRSVSYEQYF,TRBV29-1,TRBD1,.,TRBJ2-7
TGTGCCAGCAGTCTTCGGGCAGGGCCTGAAAAACTGTTTTTT,CASSLRAGPEKLFF,TRBV7-2,.,.,TRBJ1-4
TGTGCCAGCAGCTATACGGGGGGGGTGTCTTACGAGCAGTACTTC,CASSYTGGVSYEQYF,TRBV6-5,TRBD2,.,TRBJ2-7
TGTGCCAGTAGTGAGGGGGTGAACACCGGGGAGCTGTTTTTT,CASSEGVNTGELFF,TRBV19,.,.,TRBJ2-2
TGCGCCAGCAGCCGGACAGGGAACTATGGCTACACCTTC,CASSRTGNYGYTF,TRBV4-3,TRBD1,.,TRBJ1-2
TGTGCCATCAGTGCGCTTACTAGCGGGGGTTTGGATACGCAGTATTTT,CAISALTSGGLDTQYF,TRBV10-3,TRBD2,.,TRBJ2-3
TGTGCCAGCAGTTTCCTAGGCGGGAGTTACGAGCAGTACTTC,CASSFLGGSYEQYF,TRBV27,TRBD2,.,TRBJ2-7
TGTGCCAGTAAGTGGGGGGACAACACTGAAGCTTTCTTT,CASKWGDNTEAFF,TRBV28,.,.,TRBJ1-1
TGCGCCAGCAGCCAAGATACAGGAAGACCTTACGAGCAGTACTTC,CASSQDTGRPYEQYF,TRBV4-1,.,.,TRBJ2-7
TGTGCCAGCAGCGCCGAGGGGGGAGGCAATCAGCCCCAGCATTTT,CASSAEGGGNQPQHF,TRBV9,.,.,TRBJ1-5
TGTGCCAGCGACCCCGAGGGGCTCAATAATCAGCCCCAGCATTTT,CASDPEGLNNQPQHF,TRBV7-8,.,.,TRBJ1-5
TGTGCCAGCAGTTACTCAGAGCAGCGCGGCTATGGCTACACCTTC,CASSYSEQRGYGYTF,TRBV6-5,.,.,TRBJ1-2
TGCAGCGTCGAGGGAGGGCCCGGGACAAGAAGGGTTTTT,CSVEGGPGTRRVF,TRBV29-1,.,.,TRBJ1-4